One sample yielded the 25 T cell receptor beta chains listed below, sequenced in a study of Ad26.COV2.S vaccination and SARS-CoV-2 variants. Treatment described: some 19 received Ad26.COV2.S at low or high dose, single or two shots; about 5 received placebo; per-sample allocation not given. Following the first vaccine or placebo injection, samples were taken on day 63. TCRdb's copy holds only in-frame clones and misses some; the assay was immunoSEQ multiplex PCR. The sample lists 300,000 to 400,000 clones, around four fifths seen once, with 2% to 2.5% in the top ten. The sample was peripheral blood, taken in a trial of Ad26.COV2.S vaccine versus placebo. The origin of the receptors is a person between 18 and 59 years old who received the Ad26.COV2.S COVID-19 vaccine or a placebo.

V is TRBV5-6 and J is TRBJ1-4, with D possibly being TRBD1 (5 bases). The ends were cut back, 5 bases at V and 5 bases at J, with 10 bases in the middle. Germline V lookup: CDR1 SGHDT, CDR2 YYEEEE. CDR3 size: 13 residues. The CDR3 coding sequence is TGTGCCAGCAGTAGGGGCGAGAATGAAAAACTGTTTTTT. It is translated as CASSRGENEKLFF.

The chain joins TRBV28 to TRBJ2-5, with D perhaps matching TRBD1 or TRBD2 (5 bases each). V was shortened by 5 bases and J by 6 bases, with 16 bases between the two germline ends. This CDR3 contains 14 residues. From germline, CDR1 is MDHEN and CDR2 SYDVKM. The CDR3, as DNA: TGTGCCAGCAGTCCCCCCGGGGCACGGAAGACCCAGTACTTC. Amino acid sequence: CASSPPGARKTQYF.

The chain uses TRBV28 and TRBJ1-6; D gene uncertain. The V end was cut by 3 bases, the J end by 10 bases, with 13 bases between. Per germline, CDR1 MDHEN and CDR2 SYDVKM. CDR3 size: 14 residues. The CDR3 loop reads CASSFGSFGSPLHF. The CDR3 DNA reads TGTGCCAGCAGTTTTGGCTCTTTTGGCTCACCCCTCCACTTT.

The rearrangement joins TRBV6-5 to TRBJ2-7, with D possibly being TRBD1 (5 bases). The V and J ends lost 2 bases and 3 bases respectively, with 11 bases between them. This CDR3 has 14 amino acids. Germline V CDR1 and CDR2: MNHEY, SVGAGI. The CDR3 sequence: CASSYRQGVYEQYF. In DNA form, the CDR3 reads TGTGCCAGCAGTTACCGGCAGGGTGTCTACGAGCAGTACTTC.

This clone appeared once. The chain couples TRBV6-2 or TRBV6-3 to TRBJ1-2; 9 bases map to TRBD1. CDR3 length: 16 residues. Germline V lookup: CDR1 MNHEY, CDR2 SVGEGT. Losses at the gene ends were 1 base for V and 2 bases for J; bases not matched to a gene: 5. CDR3 sequence: CASSYLGQGFNYGYTF. In nucleotides, the CDR3 is TGTGCCAGCAGTTACTTGGGACAGGGATTCAACTATGGCTACACCTTC.

The chain recombines TRBV5-6 with TRBJ1-3; D gene ambiguous. CDR1 and CDR2 from the germline V gene are SGHDT and YYEEEE. This CDR3 contains 15 residues. The germline V and J ends were trimmed by 1 base and 0 bases, with 8 bases remaining between them. The CDR3 DNA reads as TGTGCCAGCAGCTTGCGTCTGGCCTCTGGAAACACCATATATTTT. Encoded protein: CASSLRLASGNTIYF.

The V gene is TRBV28, the J gene TRBJ2-7; 7 bases match TRBD1. The trim removed 4 bases at V and 0 bases at J, leaving 18 bases unmatched. This CDR3 has 19 residues. Germline V gives CDR1 MDHEN, CDR2 SYDVKM. The CDR3 is CASSSTPGLGTASSYEQYF. CDR3 sequence (DNA): TGTGCCAGCAGTTCAACACCAGGATTAGGGACAGCGAGCTCCTACGAGCAGTACTTC.

The CDR3 is CASSVNGLTDTQYF. The CDR3 DNA reads TGCGCCAGCAGCGTAAACGGGCTTACAGATACGCAGTATTTT. The gene calls are TRBV5-1 and TRBJ2-3, with D unclear. Germline values: CDR1 SGHRS, CDR2 YFSETQ. V lost 4 bases and J lost 3, with 12 bases in between. There are 14 residues in the CDR3.

The chain couples TRBV30 to TRBJ1-2, with a tentative D call TRBD1 (5 bases). The CDR3 totals 13 residues. V was shortened by 2 bases and J by 3 bases, with 10 bases between the two germline ends. Germline CDR1 is GTSNPN and CDR2 is SVGIG (reference sequence). The CDR3 sequence: CAWSSTGYYGYTF. The CDR3 nucleotides are TGTGCCTGGAGTTCTACAGGTTACTATGGCTACACCTTC.

The V gene is TRBV7-3, the J gene TRBJ2-1; D possibly corresponds to TRBD2 (5 bases). This CDR3 spans 13 amino acids. V shed 2 bases and J shed 15 bases, with 17 bases lying between them. Per the germline V gene, CDR1 is SGHTA and CDR2 is FQGTGA. CDR3 in DNA: TGTGCCAGCAGCTTAGCCCCGGTCGAGGGTTTGTTCTTC. Translated: CASSLAPVEGLFF. Drawing the rest from reference TRBV7-3 and TRBJ2-1, the complete variable domain is GAGVSQTPSNKVTEKGKYVELRCDPISGHTALYWYRQSLGQGPEFLIYFQGTGAADDSGLPNDRFFAVRPEGSVSTLKIQRTERGDSAVYLCASSLAPVEGLFFGPGTRLTVL.

The chain carries TRBV3-1 (or the pseudogene TRBV3-2) and TRBJ1-4, with no clear D. The CDR3 totals 12 residues. With 4 bases removed from V and 8 bases from J, the gap between germline ends came to 8 bases. CDR1 is LGHDT and CDR2 is YNNKEL in the germline V gene (reference sequence). The DNA for the CDR3 is TGTGCCAGCAGCCTCCGGGCGGAAAAACTGTTTTTT. Translated: CASSLRAEKLFF.

CDR3 DNA sequence: TGCGCCAGCAGCGGGATACAGGGGAGCAACGAGCAGTACTTC. As protein: CASSGIQGSNEQYF. The rearrangement joins TRBV5-1 to TRBJ2-7, with 7 bases fitting TRBD1. CDR1 SGHRS and CDR2 YFSETQ come from the germline V gene. There are 14 residues in the CDR3. V shed 4 bases and J 5 bases; nucleotides not matched to a gene: 9.

The chain's CDR3 is CASSLVDVAEILADTQYF. The CDR3 nucleotides are TGTGCCAGCAGCTTAGTGGATGTAGCGGAAATTCTGGCGGATACGCAGTATTTT. The rearrangement joins TRBV11-2 to TRBJ2-3, with a tentative D call TRBD2 (6 bases). From germline, CDR1 is SGHAT and CDR2 FQNNGV. V dropped 1 base and J dropped 6 bases, with 23 bases sitting between them. The length of the CDR3 is 18 residues. Together with reference TRBV11-2 and TRBJ2-3, the CDR3 gives the full variable domain: EAGVAQSPRYKIIEKRQSVAFWCNPISGHATLYWYQQILGQGPKLLIQFQNNGVVDDSQLPKDRFSAERLKGVDSTLKIQPAKLEDSAVYLCASSLVDVAEILADTQYFGPGTRLTVL.

CDR3 in DNA: TGTGCCAGCAGTCTCCCCGGGTCTCTTTCCCACTATGGCTACACCTTC. It encodes CASSLPGSLSHYGYTF. This chain joins TRBV28 and TRBJ1-2; D is unclear. The CDR3 spans 16 residues. Between the trimmed V and J ends, which lost 5 bases and 3 bases, there was a span of 19 bases. Germline V lookup: CDR1 MDHEN, CDR2 SYDVKM.

This chain uses TRBV29-1 with TRBJ2-1; D gene ambiguous. V lost 2 bases and J 9 bases, leaving 8 bases between the germline ends. The CDR3 loop spans 11 amino acids. Germline-derived CDR1 and CDR2 are SQVTM and ANQGSEA. Here the CDR3 reads CSVEQAAEQFF. CDR3 in DNA: TGCAGCGTTGAACAGGCGGCTGAGCAGTTCTTC.

CDR3 DNA sequence: TGTGCCAGCAGCGTAGCTACGTTAGGGCTAGCGGGGGAATCGAACACCGGGGAGCTGTTTTTT. Amino acid sequence: CASSVATLGLAGESNTGELFF. The V and J genes are TRBV9 and TRBJ2-2, with 10 bases identical to TRBD2. The CDR3 spans 21 residues. Losses at the gene ends were 0 bases for V and 0 bases for J; bases not matched to a gene: 14. CDR1 is SGDLS, CDR2 YYNGEE, per germline.

The chain joins TRBV19 to TRBJ1-5; D gene unclear. Germline CDR1 is LNHDA and CDR2 is SQIVND (reference sequence). V was clipped by 3 bases and J by 4 bases, with 10 bases between them. The CDR3 extends over 14 amino acids. The CDR3 bases are TGTGCCAGTAGTATTAAGTCCTCGAATCAGCCCCAGCATTTT. Amino acid sequence: CASSIKSSNQPQHF. Full variable domain (outside the CDR3, taken from reference TRBV19 and TRBJ1-5): DGGITQSPKYLFRKEGQNVTLSCEQNLNHDAMYWYRQDPGQGLRLIYYSQIVNDFQKGDIAEGYSVSREKKESFPLTVTSAQKNPTAFYLCASSIKSSNQPQHFGDGTRLSIL.

The V gene is TRBV2, the J gene TRBJ2-7; 7 nucleotides match TRBD1. V lost 4 bases, J lost 4 bases, and 4 bases stayed unmatched. Germline CDR1 SNHLY, CDR2 FYNNEI. This CDR3 spans 13 amino acids. The CDR3 bases are TGTGCCAGCAGTGGCGACAGGGTGTACGAGCAGTACTTC. Protein product: CASSGDRVYEQYF.

J is TRBJ2-2 and V is TRBV18; D may be TRBD1 or TRBD2 (5 bases each). Germline V gene lookup returns CDR1 KGHSH and CDR2 LQKENI. The CDR3 is 18 residues long. The V gene lost 4 bases and the J gene lost 2 bases, with 20 bases spanning the gap. The CDR3: CASSRSPSGARNTGELFF. CDR3 sequence (DNA): TGTGCCAGCTCACGGAGCCCTTCCGGGGCTCGAAACACCGGGGAGCTGTTTTTT. Complete variable domain (other parts from reference TRBV18 and TRBJ2-2): NAGVMQNPRHLVRRRGQEARLRCSPMKGHSHVYWYRQLPEEGLKFMVYLQKENIIDESGMPKERFSAEFPKEGPSILRIQQVVRGDSAAYFCASSRSPSGARNTGELFFGEGSRLTVL.

The chain combines TRBV5-4 with TRBJ1-4; 7 nucleotides agree with TRBD1. This CDR3 has 16 residues. CDR1 and CDR2 from the germline V gene are SGHNT and YYREEE (reference sequence). Trimming took 1 base from V and 7 from J; bases not matched to a gene: 10. This chain's CDR3 is CASSLRQGDAFEKLFF. CDR3 coding DNA: TGTGCCAGCAGCTTGAGGCAGGGGGACGCCTTTGAAAAACTGTTTTTT.

This chain links TRBV7-2 with TRBJ2-2; 10 positions match TRBD2. The CDR3 loop spans 16 amino acids. V shed 5 bases and J 8 bases; nucleotides not matched to a gene: 11. Germline V gene sequence: CDR1 SGHTA, CDR2 FQGNSA. Written as DNA, the CDR3 is TGTGCCAGCAGCATAACTAGCGGGGTTACTCGGGGGGAGCTGTTTTTT. This sequence encodes CASSITSGVTRGELFF.

This sequence joins TRBV9 and TRBJ2-3; D unclear. The CDR3 loop spans 13 amino acids. V was pared by 0 bases and J by 5 bases, with 7 bases between. Germline CDR1 and CDR2: SGDLS and YYNGEE. The CDR3 protein is CASSVGPGDTQYF. The CDR3 DNA reads as TGTGCCAGCAGCGTAGGCCCGGGAGATACGCAGTATTTT.

The genes are TRBV5-4 and TRBJ2-6; D not resolved. Trimming shortened V by 1 base and J by 4 bases, and 15 bases separated the two germline ends. The CDR3 length is 17 residues. CDR1 is SGHNT and CDR2 is YYREEE in the germline V gene (reference sequence). CDR3 DNA sequence: TGTGCCAGCAGCTTGAGGTTGGCCAAGGGAGGGGCCAACGTCCTGACTTTC. Protein: CASSLRLAKGGANVLTF.

This clone has a single count. The chain uses TRBV27 and TRBJ2-7; tentatively, D is TRBD1 (5 bases). The CDR3 runs to 15 residues. Germline-derived CDR1 and CDR2 are MNHEY and SMNVEV (reference sequence). The V end lost 6 bases, the J end lost 3 bases, and 18 bases lay between the germline ends. CDR3 bases: TGTGCCAGCAGGTTCGGCAGGGAATTCGGCTACGAGCAGTACTTC. Residues: CASRFGREFGYEQYF.

The chain recombines TRBV10-1 with TRBJ2-3; D gene unclear. CDR1 and CDR2 from the germline V gene are WNHNN and SYGVQD (reference sequence). V was trimmed by 0 bases and J by 1 base, leaving 14 bases between them. This CDR3 comprises 17 residues. The CDR3 DNA reads TGCGCCAGCAGTGAGTCAGGGTACGGAACGGGCACAGATACGCAGTATTTT. This encodes CASSESGYGTGTDTQYF.